Listed below are T cell receptor beta chains from one sample, sequenced in a study of Graves' ophthalmopathy and Graves' hyperthyroidism. Via MiXCR, TCRdb re-called the multiplex PCR reads, giving one row per CDR3 protein. The table has 660,000 or so distinct CDR3 sequences, approximately 39% seen once. Sequencing input: peripheral blood. The receptors were gathered from an adult man with Graves' ophthalmopathy. The CDR3 runs from the conserved cysteine through the conserved F or W. Fields, in order: CDR3 DNA, CDR3 protein, clone size, V gene, J gene, D gene. The D gene is left open where the match is weak. Clone size is given for some rows only: seen once, a few or many times, or a class if the clone is expanded.

DNA: TGCGCCAGCAGCGGGTTACAGGGGGCGGCTGAAGCTTTCTTT; CDR3: CASSGLQGAAEAFF; size: -; V: TRBV5-1; J: TRBJ1-1; D: TRBD1
DNA: TGTGCCAGCAGCTCCAGGGGGCCTGGGGCCAACGTCCTGACTTTC; CDR3: CASSSRGPGANVLTF; size: many; V: TRBV5-5; J: TRBJ2-6; D: TRBD1
DNA: TGTGCCAGCAGTGCCCAACGGGGTGAGGGTTCACCCCTCCACTTT; CDR3: CASSAQRGEGSPLHF; size: -; V: TRBV2; J: TRBJ1-6; D: -
DNA: TGCGCCAGCAGCCAAGATCGATTGGGGCACCCTCAGTACTTC; CDR3: CASSQDRLGHPQYF; size: many; V: TRBV4-1; J: TRBJ2-5; D: -
DNA: TGTGCCAGCAGTGGGAGACCGGGACAATCCTACGAGCAGTACTTC; CDR3: CASSGRPGQSYEQYF; size: -; V: TRBV6-6; J: TRBJ2-7; D: -
DNA: TGTGCCAGCAGCCCCCAGACAGCGAACACCGGGGAGCTGTTTTTT; CDR3: CASSPQTANTGELFF; size: few; V: TRBV7-9; J: TRBJ2-2; D: -
DNA: TGTGCCAGCAGCGTAGACAGAGTAGGCACCGGGGAGCTGTTTTTT; CDR3: CASSVDRVGTGELFF; size: many; V: TRBV7-9; J: TRBJ2-2; D: -
DNA: TGCAGCGTTGAAGATCTCGGGGGTCTGGGGTACGAGCAGTACTTC; CDR3: CSVEDLGGLGYEQYF; size: many; V: TRBV29-1; J: TRBJ2-7; D: -
DNA: TGCAGTGCTCTCGCCAGCAGCGTTGACAGGGACTATGGCTACACCTTC; CDR3: CSALASSVDRDYGYTF; size: -; V: TRBV20-1; J: TRBJ1-2; D: TRBD1
DNA: TGTGCCAGCAGTTCCGGCAGGGCAAGCACTGAAGCTTTCTTT; CDR3: CASSSGRASTEAFF; size: few; V: TRBV2; J: TRBJ1-1; D: -
DNA: TGTGCCAGCAGTGATGGGACAGGGTCGGGTTCGGAGACCCAGTACTTC; CDR3: CASSDGTGSGSETQYF; size: many; V: TRBV10-3; J: TRBJ2-5; D: TRBD1
DNA: TGTGCCAGCAGTGAGTGGGCGGGTTCACCCCTCCACTTT; CDR3: CASSEWAGSPLHF; size: -; V: TRBV2; J: TRBJ1-6; D: -
DNA: TGTGCCAGCAGTTCCGGGGCGGAGCGTGATCAGCCCCAGCATTTT; CDR3: CASSSGAERDQPQHF; size: few; V: TRBV12-3/TRBV12-4; J: TRBJ1-5; D: -
DNA: TGCGCCAGCAGCCACCGGGACGGGAGCCGGGAGACCCAGTACTTC; CDR3: CASSHRDGSRETQYF; size: -; V: TRBV4-1; J: TRBJ2-5; D: -
DNA: TGTGCCAGCAAGTCCAGGGTTTATCCCTATGGCTACACCTTC; CDR3: CASKSRVYPYGYTF; size: -; V: TRBV27; J: TRBJ1-2; D: -
DNA: TGTGCCAGCAGCCTGACAGCCAGCGGGAGCGGAGAGACCCAGTACTTC; CDR3: CASSLTASGSGETQYF; size: -; V: TRBV7-2; J: TRBJ2-5; D: TRBD2
DNA: TGTGCCATCAGCCGTAGGGGACTAGCGGAAGAGACCCAGTACTTC; CDR3: CAISRRGLAEETQYF; size: many; V: TRBV10-3; J: TRBJ2-5; D: TRBD2
DNA: TGTGCCAGCAACCAGAACAGGGGAACGGGAAACACCATATATTTT; CDR3: CASNQNRGTGNTIYF; size: few; V: TRBV12-3/TRBV12-4; J: TRBJ1-3; D: TRBD1
DNA: TGCGCCAGCAACCAAGGCCTGACGGGAGGAAGCTCCTACGAGCAGTACTTC; CDR3: CASNQGLTGGSSYEQYF; size: -; V: TRBV4-1; J: TRBJ2-7; D: TRBD2
DNA: TGTGCCATCAGTGCCCCGACAGGGGGAACCGAGCAGTACTTC; CDR3: CAISAPTGGTEQYF; size: -; V: TRBV10-3; J: TRBJ2-7; D: TRBD1
DNA: TGCGCCAGCAGCTTGGGACTAGCGGGATTCGCCCAAGAGACCCAGTACTTC; CDR3: CASSLGLAGFAQETQYF; size: few; V: TRBV5-1; J: TRBJ2-5; D: TRBD2
DNA: TGTGCCAGCAGCTCGCACTCTGGACAGGGCTCCTACGAGCAGTACTTC; CDR3: CASSSHSGQGSYEQYF; size: many; V: TRBV7-9; J: TRBJ2-7; D: TRBD1
DNA: TGTGCCAGCAGGCGGGGACAGGTGCGGAGTGAAAAACTGTTTTTT; CDR3: CASRRGQVRSEKLFF; size: few; V: TRBV6-5; J: TRBJ1-4; D: TRBD1
DNA: TGCAGTGCTCCGAAAGGAGCCACCCTCCACTTT; CDR3: CSAPKGATLHF; size: many; V: TRBV20-1; J: TRBJ1-6; D: -
DNA: TGCAGCGGCCAAGAGACCCAGTACTTC; CDR3: CSGQETQYF; size: -; V: TRBV29-1; J: TRBJ2-5; D: -
DNA: TGTGCCAGTAGTGTATGGGTGACAACTAGCCAAGAGACCCAGTACTTC; CDR3: CASSVWVTTSQETQYF; size: -; V: TRBV19; J: TRBJ2-5; D: -
DNA: TGCGCCAGCAGCCCCCGGGACACGCGAAGGGAAGCTTTCTTT; CDR3: CASSPRDTRREAFF; size: -; V: TRBV5-1; J: TRBJ1-1; D: -
DNA: TGCAGTGCTAGGGCGGGACTGACTGAAGCTTTCTTT; CDR3: CSARAGLTEAFF; size: many; V: TRBV20-1; J: TRBJ1-1; D: -
DNA: TGTGCCAGCAGCCCCGAGACTAGCGGGGAGTGCATTGAGCAGTTCTTC; CDR3: CASSPETSGECIEQFF; size: -; V: TRBV7-6; J: TRBJ2-1; D: TRBD2
DNA: TGTGCCAGCAGCTTGGGTCCAGGGGGCAACGAGCAGTACTTC; CDR3: CASSLGPGGNEQYF; size: -; V: TRBV5-6; J: TRBJ2-7; D: TRBD1
DNA: TGTGCCAGCAGCGAGGGGGGACAGCAGTTCTTC; CDR3: CASSEGGQQFF; size: many; V: TRBV7-9; J: TRBJ2-1; D: -
DNA: TGTGCCAGCAGCTGGGACAACCAAGAGACCCAGTACTTC; CDR3: CASSWDNQETQYF; size: many; V: TRBV5-8; J: TRBJ2-5; D: -
DNA: TGTGCCAGCCTAAGCTCTGGGGGACAGGGAATTGGCTACACCTTC; CDR3: CASLSSGGQGIGYTF; size: -; V: TRBV25-1; J: TRBJ1-2; D: TRBD1
DNA: TGCAGTGCTAGACAGGGTCTAGCGGGGTACGAGCAGTACTTC; CDR3: CSARQGLAGYEQYF; size: many; V: TRBV20-1; J: TRBJ2-7; D: TRBD2
DNA: TGTGCCACCAGGCCCCGGAGGGACAGGGTATCCGGGGAGCTGTTTTTT; CDR3: CATRPRRDRVSGELFF; size: many; V: TRBV24-1; J: TRBJ2-2; D: TRBD1
DNA: TGTGCCAGCAGTGCTAGTCTCCAGTCCTACGAGCAGTACTTC; CDR3: CASSASLQSYEQYF; size: -; V: TRBV25-1; J: TRBJ2-7; D: -
DNA: TGTGCCAGCAGACCCCGAGGCGTCTCGGAGGAGACCCAGTACTTC; CDR3: CASRPRGVSEETQYF; size: many; V: TRBV11-2; J: TRBJ2-5; D: -
DNA: TGTGCCAGCAGTGAAGGACTAGCTGGATACACCTTC; CDR3: CASSEGLAGYTF; size: -; V: TRBV9; J: TRBJ1-2; D: -
DNA: TGTGCCAGCAGCACCGACCCGGGGAGGGCACGGGCTGAAGCTTTCTTT; CDR3: CASSTDPGRARAEAFF; size: many; V: TRBV11-2; J: TRBJ1-1; D: -
DNA: TGTGCCAGCACTCAACAGGGGGCCGGGGGAACCTACGAGCAGTACTTC; CDR3: CASTQQGAGGTYEQYF; size: once; V: TRBV25-1; J: TRBJ2-7; D: TRBD1
DNA: TGTGCCAGCAGACTCGCTAGCGGGAGGAGCTCCTACGAGCAGTACTTC; CDR3: CASRLASGRSSYEQYF; size: -; V: TRBV25-1; J: TRBJ2-7; D: TRBD2
DNA: TGCGCCAGCCGCTTGGGACGGGACAGACGAACCTACGAGCAGTACTTC; CDR3: CASRLGRDRRTYEQYF; size: -; V: TRBV5-1; J: TRBJ2-7; D: TRBD1
DNA: TGTGCCAGCAAAAATCCAGGGTCCACTGAAGCTTTCTTT; CDR3: CASKNPGSTEAFF; size: many; V: TRBV7-2; J: TRBJ1-1; D: -
DNA: TGTGCCAGCAGTTACGGGACAGGCTACGAGCAGTACTTC; CDR3: CASSYGTGYEQYF; size: many; V: TRBV10-3; J: TRBJ2-7; D: TRBD1
DNA: TGTGCCAGCAGCTTAGTTCCAGCGGCTAACACCGGGGAGCTGTTTTTT; CDR3: CASSLVPAANTGELFF; size: many; V: TRBV7-8; J: TRBJ2-2; D: -
DNA: TGCAGCGTTGAAGATCCCAGCGGGAGAGGCACCGGGGAGCTGTTTTTT; CDR3: CSVEDPSGRGTGELFF; size: many; V: TRBV29-1; J: TRBJ2-2; D: TRBD2
DNA: TGTGCCAGTAGTGCCCAAGATGGTAGCGGTGGCTACACCTTC; CDR3: CASSAQDGSGGYTF; size: many; V: TRBV19; J: TRBJ1-2; D: -
DNA: TGTGCCGGCAGCCCTAAAAATAGCAATCAGCCCCAGCATTTT; CDR3: CAGSPKNSNQPQHF; size: -; V: TRBV10-3; J: TRBJ1-5; D: -
DNA: TGTGCCATCAGCCCTGAGCGGGGCACTGAAGCTTTCTTT; CDR3: CAISPERGTEAFF; size: -; V: TRBV10-3; J: TRBJ1-1; D: -
DNA: TGCAGCGTTGGACAGGGAGTGGACACTGAAGCTTTCTTT; CDR3: CSVGQGVDTEAFF; size: many; V: TRBV29-1; J: TRBJ1-1; D: TRBD1
DNA: TGTGCCAGCAGCCATAAAACTCAGGGGCTATTGAAAGGCTACACCTTC; CDR3: CASSHKTQGLLKGYTF; size: many; V: TRBV5-6; J: TRBJ1-2; D: -
DNA: TGTGCCAGCAGTCCGACTAGCGGGGCGTGGGAGCAGTACTTC; CDR3: CASSPTSGAWEQYF; size: many; V: TRBV12-3/TRBV12-4; J: TRBJ2-7; D: TRBD2
DNA: TGTGCCAGCAGTGGGTCAGGTCATAGCAATCAGCCCCAGCATTTT; CDR3: CASSGSGHSNQPQHF; size: many; V: TRBV2; J: TRBJ1-5; D: -